One sample yielded the 30 T cell receptor beta chains listed below, sequenced in a study of T cell responses to AZD1222 COVID-19 vaccine. Sequenced by immunoSEQ multiplex PCR; TCRdb stores in-frame clones only, minus some. The sample lists 120,000 or so clones, around 92% occurring once. The sequencing here drew on peripheral blood, taken on day 0 of AZD1222 vaccination. Receptor source: an adult in good health.

V and J are TRBV6-5 and TRBJ1-1; no clear D gene. The CDR3 contains 12 residues. V was clipped by 8 bases and J by 3 bases, with 10 bases between them. CDR1 and CDR2 from the germline V gene are MNHEY and SVGAGI. This CDR3 is CASARGDTEAFF. In DNA, the CDR3 is TGTGCCAGCGCCCGCGGAGACACTGAAGCTTTCTTT.

The rearrangement links TRBV18 to TRBJ1-4; a weak D match, TRBD1 (6 bases). Trimming removed 2 bases at V and 10 bases at J, with 14 bases between. This CDR3 is 14 amino acids long. From germline, CDR1 is KGHSH and CDR2 LQKENI. This chain's CDR3 is CASSPYREVSKLFF. CDR3 coding DNA: TGTGCCAGCTCACCATACAGGGAAGTTTCAAAACTGTTTTTT.

The rearrangement links TRBV11-2 to TRBJ2-7; 8 bases match TRBD1. Trimming cost V 1 base and J 6 bases; bases outside gene matches: 5. There are 14 residues in the CDR3. CDR1 is SGHAT, CDR2 FQNNGV, per germline. CDR3 sequence reads: CASSLGQGAREQYF. The CDR3 bases are TGTGCCAGCAGCTTAGGGCAGGGGGCTCGCGAGCAGTACTTC.

The V and J genes are TRBV6-5 and TRBJ1-2, with TRBD1 identical over 7 bases. CDR1 is MNHEY and CDR2 is SVGAGI in the germline V gene. V shed 5 bases and J 2 bases; nucleotides not matched to a gene: 8. The CDR3 sequence is 15 residues long. CDR3 bases: TGTGCCAGCAGTCACAGGGGCGCGCCGAACTATGGCTACACCTTC. Translation gives CASSHRGAPNYGYTF.

This rearrangement joins TRBV19 to TRBJ1-5; possibly TRBD1 for D (6 bases). The CDR3 runs 16 residues. In germline, CDR1 is LNHDA, CDR2 SQIVND (reference sequence). V was shortened by 7 bases and J by 3 bases, with 19 bases between the two germline ends. The CDR3 loop is CASTITGRGPNQPQHF. The CDR3 DNA is TGTGCCAGTACGATCACGGGCAGGGGCCCCAATCAGCCCCAGCATTTT.

The CDR3 reads CASSDGGRNEQFF. The CDR3 coding sequence is TGCGCCAGCAGTGATGGGGGAAGGAATGAGCAGTTCTTC. This chain joins TRBV10-1 and TRBJ2-1; the D gene could be TRBD1 or TRBD2 (5 bases each). CDR1 WNHNN and CDR2 SYGVQD come from the germline V gene (reference sequence). Trimming cost V 3 bases and J 7 bases, with 10 bases left between them. This CDR3 has 13 residues.

For the CDR3, the DNA is TGTGCCAGCAGTTTATTGGGAGACTATGGCTACACCTTC. As protein: CASSLLGDYGYTF. This chain connects TRBV28 to TRBJ1-2, with no clear D. Looked up from germline, CDR1 is MDHEN and CDR2 is SYDVKM. Trimming took 1 base from V and 3 from J, leaving 6 bases between them. The CDR3 loop spans 13 amino acids.

The chain couples TRBV25-1 to TRBJ1-4; TRBD1 aligns across 7 bases. Trimming removed 5 bases from V and 6 bases from J; junction bases left unmatched: 6. The germline gives CDR1 MGHDK, CDR2 SYGVNS. The CDR3 runs 14 residues. The CDR3 is CASSRPGGDEKLFF. The CDR3 DNA sequence: TGTGCCAGCAGTAGGCCAGGGGGGGATGAAAAACTGTTTTTT.

The V call is TRBV13, the J call TRBJ2-3, with 14 positions matching TRBD2. The germline CDR1 and CDR2 sequences are PRHDT and FYEKMQ (reference sequence). The ends lost 5 bases at V and 4 bases at J; junction bases unmatched: 5. This CDR3 comprises 16 residues. The CDR3 sequence: CASSGRLAGGPDTQYF. In nucleotides, the CDR3 is TGTGCCAGCAGCGGTCGACTAGCGGGGGGGCCAGATACGCAGTATTTT.

This chain joins TRBV20-1 and TRBJ2-7, with D uncertain. This CDR3 spans 11 amino acids. In germline, CDR1 is DFQATT, CDR2 SNEGSKA (reference sequence). Trimming removed 0 bases from V and 3 bases from J, with 3 bases in between. CDR3 nucleotide sequence: TGCAGTGCTAGAGAGAACTACGAGCAGTACTTC. Translation gives CSARENYEQYF.

The J gene is TRBJ2-7, the V gene TRBV10-3; the D gene could be TRBD1 or TRBD2 (7 bases each). V was pared by 10 bases and J by 3 bases, with 19 bases between. The CDR3 consists of 14 residues. CDR1 is ENHRY, CDR2 SYGVKD, per germline. The CDR3 protein is CATGAGTESYEQYF. DNA for the CDR3: TGTGCCACGGGAGCGGGGACAGAAAGCTACGAGCAGTACTTC.

The CDR3 protein is CASRYTGGADTQYF. CDR3 nucleotides: TGTGCCAGCAGATATACAGGGGGCGCGGATACGCAGTATTTT. The chain uses TRBV11-2 and TRBJ2-3, with 9 bases identical to TRBD1. Germline CDR1 reads SGHAT; CDR2 reads FQNNGV. The ends lost 6 bases at V and 6 bases at J; junction bases unmatched: 7. The CDR3 consists of 14 residues.

The chain is built from TRBV5-4 and TRBJ2-3; D not certain. The germline V gene has CDR1 SGHNT and CDR2 YYREEE (reference sequence). V lost 0 bases, J lost 5 bases, and 1 base lay in between. This CDR3 is built from 11 residues. The CDR3: CASSLGDTQYF. The CDR3 DNA is TGTGCCAGCAGCTTGGGAGATACGCAGTATTTT.

The V and J genes are TRBV19 and TRBJ1-5, with TRBD1 matching 10 bases. This CDR3 has 17 amino acids. Unmatched junction bases numbered 11, after V lost 8 bases and J lost 1 base. The germline gives CDR1 LNHDA, CDR2 SQIVND (reference sequence). CDR3 in DNA: TGTGCCAGTTGGGACAGGGGTATTAGTTTCAGCAATCAGCCCCAGCATTTT. Its protein is CASWDRGISFSNQPQHF.

The genes are TRBV7-2 and TRBJ2-7, with D possibly being TRBD2 (6 bases). The CDR3 consists of 14 residues. Per the germline V gene, CDR1 is SGHTA and CDR2 is FQGNSA. V shed 1 base and J shed 3 bases, with 10 bases lying between them. The chain's CDR3 is CASSLELGGYEQYF. CDR3 bases: TGTGCCAGCAGCTTAGAGTTGGGGGGCTACGAGCAGTACTTC.

J is TRBJ2-3 and V is TRBV10-3; 12 nucleotides align to TRBD2. The trim removed 4 bases at V and 0 bases at J, leaving 5 bases unmatched. Germline V lookup: CDR1 ENHRY, CDR2 SYGVKD. The CDR3 length is 17 residues. The CDR3 sequence is CAISGIGTSGSTDTQYF. The CDR3 DNA reads as TGTGCCATCAGTGGCATAGGGACTAGCGGGAGCACAGATACGCAGTATTTT.

The chain has TRBV6-6 and TRBJ2-7; 12 bases agree with TRBD2. This CDR3 spans 23 amino acids. Losses at the gene ends were 6 bases for V and 2 bases for J; bases not matched to a gene: 29. CDR1 and CDR2 from the germline V gene are MNHNY and SVGAGI (reference sequence). The CDR3 reads CASSYKGRGLHPLAGGQTYEQYF. The DNA for the CDR3 is TGTGCCAGCAGCTATAAGGGCAGGGGGCTCCATCCACTAGCGGGAGGCCAGACCTACGAGCAGTACTTC.

The chain employs TRBV7-2 and TRBJ2-1; TRBD2 matches at 7 bases. V lost 1 base, J lost 9 bases, and 21 bases stayed unmatched. CDR1 and CDR2 (germline): SGHTA, FQGNSA. The CDR3 covers 19 residues. This CDR3 is CASSLDPHQMGRASGEQFF. The DNA of the CDR3 is TGTGCCAGCAGCTTAGATCCCCACCAGATGGGGAGGGCCTCAGGTGAGCAGTTCTTC.

The rearrangement joins TRBV6-1 to TRBJ2-7, with D unclear. The germline CDR1 and CDR2 sequences are MNHNS and SASEGT. CDR3 size: 15 residues. The V end was cut by 1 base, the J end by 0 bases, with 10 bases between. In DNA, the CDR3 is TGTGCCAGCAGTGAAGACGGCGACCTCTCCTACGAGCAGTACTTC. This translates into CASSEDGDLSYEQYF.

The chain joins TRBV28 to TRBJ1-5; D ambiguous. Germline V CDR1 and CDR2: MDHEN, SYDVKM. The CDR3 covers 16 residues. V was shortened by 6 bases and J by 4 bases, with 19 bases between the two germline ends. In nucleotides, the CDR3 is TGTGCCAGCAGCTCCCCCTCAGTTTGGGTGAATCAGCCCCAGCATTTT. Residues: CASSSPSVWVNQPQHF.

The chain combines TRBV18 with TRBJ1-3; a weak D match, TRBD1 (5 bases). The V and J ends lost 2 bases and 0 bases respectively, with 14 bases between them. Germline CDR1 KGHSH, CDR2 LQKENI. The CDR3 contains 17 residues. For the CDR3, the DNA is TGTGCCAGCTCACCATTGGGACCGCCGAGCTCTGGAAACACCATATATTTT. Its protein product is CASSPLGPPSSGNTIYF.

The rearrangement uses TRBV19 and TRBJ2-1, with 13 bases aligning to TRBD2. The CDR3 is made up of 19 amino acids. Germline trimming cut 4 bases from V and 4 bases from J; bases unmatched to any gene: 13. Germline-derived CDR1 and CDR2 are LNHDA and SQIVND (reference sequence). CDR3 protein: CASSTPTSGRHIRYNEQFF. DNA for the CDR3: TGTGCCAGTAGTACCCCGACTAGCGGGAGGCATATCCGATACAATGAGCAGTTCTTC.

The genes are TRBV19 and TRBJ2-7; D tentatively fits TRBD1 or TRBD2 (5 bases each). The V end lost 5 bases, the J end lost 2 bases, and 13 bases lay between the germline ends. This CDR3 comprises 14 residues. Germline CDR1 reads LNHDA; CDR2 reads SQIVND (reference sequence). CDR3 amino acids: CASSPGTSAYEQYF. For the CDR3, the DNA is TGTGCCAGTAGTCCGGGGACGAGCGCCTACGAGCAGTACTTC. The full variable domain, its missing parts supplied by reference TRBV19 and TRBJ2-7, is DGGITQSPKYLFRKEGQNVTLSCEQNLNHDAMYWYRQDPGQGLRLIYYSQIVNDFQKGDIAEGYSVSREKKESFPLTVTSAQKNPTAFYLCASSPGTSAYEQYFGPGTRLTVT.

The V call is TRBV7-9, the J call TRBJ1-3; TRBD1 matches 7 bases. CDR3 length: 14 residues. V gave up 5 bases and J gave up 6 bases; unmatched junction bases: 7. Germline CDR1 and CDR2: SEHNR and FQNEAQ (reference sequence). The DNA of the CDR3 is TGTGCCAGCAGCAACCGGGACAGACAAAACACCATATATTTT. This codes for CASSNRDRQNTIYF.

The J gene is TRBJ1-2, the V gene TRBV7-2; possibly TRBD1 for D (6 bases). The germline gives CDR1 SGHTA, CDR2 FQGNSA. V was cut by 1 base and J by 8 bases, with 20 bases left in between. The CDR3 totals 16 residues. The CDR3: CASSLDRDFLSYGYTF. CDR3 coding DNA: TGTGCCAGCAGCTTAGACAGGGATTTCCTATCCTACGGCTACACCTTC.

The chain carries TRBV12-3 or TRBV12-4 and TRBJ1-6; no definite D call. The germline V and J ends were trimmed by 5 bases and 6 bases, with 5 bases remaining between them. The CDR3 contains 12 residues. This CDR3 is CASSPSNSPLHF. Here the CDR3 DNA reads TGTGCCAGCAGTCCTAGTAATTCACCCCTCCACTTT.

The V and J genes are TRBV5-6 and TRBJ1-1, with D tentatively TRBD1 (5 bases). V lost 3 bases and J lost 4, with 16 bases in between. In germline, CDR1 is SGHDT, CDR2 YYEEEE. This CDR3 is 15 amino acids long. Here the CDR3 reads CASSWGRPAGTEAFF. The CDR3 bases are TGTGCCAGCAGCTGGGGGAGGCCCGCTGGCACTGAAGCTTTCTTT.

The chain links TRBV4-1 to TRBJ2-5; TRBD2 aligns across 7 bases. V lost 5 bases and J lost 2; bases outside the gene matches: 8. The germline V gene encodes CDR1 MGHRA and CDR2 YSYEKL. The CDR3 has 15 amino acids. DNA of the CDR3: TGCGCCAGCAGCTTAGATAGACTAGCTCAAGAGACCCAGTACTTC. It codes for CASSLDRLAQETQYF.

The chain uses TRBV11-2 and TRBJ1-6; tentatively, D is TRBD1 (6 bases). CDR1 is SGHAT and CDR2 is FQNNGV in the germline V gene. This CDR3 has 18 residues. Trimming pared 0 bases from V and 3 bases from J, leaving 15 bases between. CDR3 sequence: CASSLESPGQSYNSPLHF. The CDR3 nucleotides read TGTGCCAGCAGCTTAGAATCCCCCGGACAGAGCTATAATTCACCCCTCCACTTT.

The chain carries TRBV9 and TRBJ2-1; 9 positions agree with TRBD2. Per the germline V gene, CDR1 is SGDLS and CDR2 is YYNGEE. This CDR3 is 15 amino acids long. The junction had 5 bases not matched to a gene; V was cut back by 0 bases and J by 7 bases. The CDR3, as DNA: TGTGCCAGCAGCGTAGGGCTAGCGGGGAGTAATGAGCAGTTCTTC. Translation gives CASSVGLAGSNEQFF.